This T cell receptor (beta chain) was retrieved from a study of cytomegalovirus exposure and HLA in healthy donors. Turning to the study itself: Approximately 81% of around 390 genotyped donors fell in the Caucasian-associated ancestry cluster. Study-level findings and limits: Researchers reported in a later analysis that a missense DCLRE1C variant was tied to TCR beta V- and J-gene trimming. After further analysis at a later stage, 17,000 or so TCR beta sequences were associated with HLA alleles at 0.05 false discovery rate. In an earlier analysis, most TCR beta V segments were productive about 90% or about 30% of the time.

With 60 Vbeta and 13 Jbeta primers, the PCR was carried out. The data were produced by immunoSEQ multiplex PCR, yet TCRdb's version contains in-frame clones alone and is incomplete. The table for this sample gives some 70,000 clones. Germline V gene sequence: CDR1 MNHNS, CDR2 SASEGT. The CDR3 sequence is 15 residues long. The V and J ends lost 5 bases and 0 bases, in that order; junction bases with no gene match: 4. Notes on this clone: Its antigen remains unidentified.

Sequencing was done on a sample of PBMCs. The TCR comes from a female donor in good health and CMV-seropositive. The V gene is TRBV6-1, the J gene TRBJ2-7; 10 bases are a match to TRBD1. The chain's CDR3 is CASSSDRGSSYEQYF. The DNA for the CDR3 is TGTGCCAGCAGTTCGGACAGGGGGAGCTCCTACGAGCAGTACTTC.